A single sample is the source of the 27 T cell receptor beta chains below, sequenced in a study of cytomegalovirus exposure and HLA in healthy donors. The PCR had 60 Vbeta and 13 Jbeta primers. Data came from immunoSEQ multiplex PCR; TCRdb stores just in-frame clones and leaves some out. The data contain roughly 100,000 clones, about 81% of them singletons. Sequenced sample: PBMCs. The receptor source for this set is a man aged 30 to 45 in good health and CMV-seronegative.

Only one count was recorded for this clone. The chain joins TRBV5-5 to TRBJ2-3; TRBD2 matches 9 bases. The CDR3 is 15 amino acids. Trimming at V came to 1 base and at J to 0 bases, leaving 0 bases not matched to a gene. Germline V lookup: CDR1 SGHKS, CDR2 YYEKEE (reference sequence). The CDR3 loop is CASSLTSGSTDTQYF. The CDR3 DNA reads as TGTGCCAGCAGCTTGACTAGCGGGAGCACAGATACGCAGTATTTT.

This clone was seen a few times. The chain links TRBV7-9 to TRBJ1-1, with a tentative D call TRBD1 (5 bases). V was shortened by 5 bases and J by 8 bases, with 12 bases between the two germline ends. The CDR3 has 12 residues. Germline loops: CDR1 SEHNR, CDR2 FQNEAQ (reference sequence). CDR3 sequence reads: CASSPGVVEAFF. CDR3 bases: TGTGCCAGCAGCCCGGGGGTTGTGGAAGCTTTCTTT. Using reference TRBV7-9 and TRBJ1-1 for the parts outside the CDR3, the full variable domain is DTGVSQNPRHKITKRGQNVTFRCDPISEHNRLYWYRQTLGQGPEFLTYFQNEAQLEKSRLLSDRFSAERPKGSFSTLEIQRTEQGDSAMYLCASSPGVVEAFFGQGTRLTVV.

This chain links TRBV9 with TRBJ2-3; 11 bases fit TRBD2. This CDR3 contains 16 residues. V was pared by 4 bases and J by 4 bases, with 8 bases of the junction left unmatched. CDR1 is SGDLS, CDR2 YYNGEE, per germline. The CDR3 loop is CASSSASGGIPDTQYF. CDR3 DNA: TGTGCCAGCAGCTCCGCTAGCGGGGGGATCCCAGATACGCAGTATTTT.

The chain combines TRBV5-4 with TRBJ1-2, with a weak D call TRBD1 (5 bases). CDR1 is SGHNT, CDR2 YYREEE, per germline (reference sequence). This CDR3 is built from 16 residues. Trimming cost V 0 bases and J 7 bases, with 19 bases left between them. The CDR3 DNA is TGTGCCAGCAGCTTGGCCCAGGGCAGGCAGCAAGGTGGCTACACCTTC. Translation gives CASSLAQGRQQGGYTF.

The chain employs TRBV19 and TRBJ2-7, with D possibly matching TRBD1 (6 bases). The CDR3 is 14 residues long. The germline V gene encodes CDR1 LNHDA and CDR2 SQIVND (reference sequence). V dropped 6 bases and J dropped 7 bases, with 19 bases sitting between them. The CDR3 nucleotides read TGTGCCAGTAGGCAGGACCAGGGGAATGGAGAGCAGTACTTC. Translation gives CASRQDQGNGEQYF.

The chain combines TRBV25-1 with TRBJ1-5, with D perhaps matching TRBD1 (5 bases). Germline CDR1 MGHDK, CDR2 SYGVNS. The CDR3 has 14 residues. V was cut by 8 bases and J by 2 bases, with 13 bases left in between. The chain's CDR3 is CASQGAGGNQPQHF. The CDR3 DNA is TGTGCCAGCCAAGGGGCCGGAGGCAATCAGCCCCAGCATTTT.

The chain couples TRBV30 to TRBJ1-2; D not resolved. Germline CDR1 and CDR2: GTSNPN and SVGIG (reference sequence). V lost 0 bases and J lost 3, with 8 bases in between. The CDR3 has 13 residues. CDR3 loop: CAWSVNTYYGYTF. CDR3 bases: TGTGCCTGGAGTGTTAACACATACTATGGCTACACCTTC.

This clone was observed a handful of times. This chain's CDR3 is CASSQVTAGGFDYTF. The CDR3 bases are TGCGCCAGCAGCCAAGTAACGGCAGGGGGATTTGACTACACCTTC. The genes are TRBV4-1 and TRBJ1-2; 7 bases match TRBD1. The V and J ends lost 1 base and 10 bases, in that order; junction bases with no gene match: 12. Looked up from germline, CDR1 is MGHRA and CDR2 is YSYEKL. There are 15 residues in the CDR3.

Points on this clone: Mismatch with germline at one junction end may stem from a read error. V usage is TRBV7-9 and J usage is TRBJ1-2; possibly TRBD1 for D (5 bases). The CDR3 is made up of 13 amino acids. Germline V gives CDR1 SEHNR, CDR2 FQNEAQ (reference sequence). The CDR3 DNA sequence: TGTTCCAGCAGCTCGCGGGGGAGCTATGGCTACACCTTC. Its translation: CSSSSRGSYGYTF. Looking up the rest from reference TRBV7-9 and TRBJ1-2 gives the full variable domain: DTGVSQNPRHKITKRGQNVTFRCDPISEHNRLYWYRQTLGQGPEFLTYFQNEAQLEKSRLLSDRFSAERPKGSFSTLEIQRTEQGDSAMYLCSSSSRGSYGYTFGSGTRLTVV.

The chain joins TRBV9 to TRBJ2-1; possibly TRBD2 for D (5 bases). Germline values: CDR1 SGDLS, CDR2 YYNGEE. The CDR3 has 13 residues. The V gene lost 3 bases and the J gene lost 9 bases, with 13 bases spanning the gap. CDR3 bases: TGTGCCAGCAGCGGTGAGGGCCACGGTGAGCAGTTCTTC. Translation gives CASSGEGHGEQFF.

The chain employs TRBV15 and TRBJ1-2; 8 bases map to TRBD1. Germline V gives CDR1 LNHNV, CDR2 YYDKDF (reference sequence). There are 16 residues in the CDR3. Trimming took 3 bases from V and 4 from J; bases not matched to a gene: 10. This chain's CDR3 is CATSRDRAPATYGYTF. In DNA, the CDR3 is TGTGCCACCAGCAGGGACAGGGCACCCGCTACCTATGGCTACACCTTC.

The chain joins TRBV19 to TRBJ2-7; 9 positions agree with TRBD1. Germline V gene lookup returns CDR1 LNHDA and CDR2 SQIVND (reference sequence). The CDR3 sequence is 15 residues long. J lost 5 bases, V lost 5 bases, and 10 bases had no gene match. Written as DNA, the CDR3 is TGTGCCAGTAGTTCCCGGACAGGGGAAAGGAACGAGCAGTACTTC. It specifies CASSSRTGERNEQYF.

The chain uses TRBV5-1 and TRBJ2-7, with 8 bases identical to TRBD1. Unmatched junction bases numbered 5, after V lost 2 bases and J lost 4 bases. The V gene's germline CDR1 is SGHRS and CDR2 YFSETQ. The CDR3 is 14 residues long. CDR3 nucleotides: TGCGCCAGCAGCTTAGGGACAGGAGCGTACGAGCAGTACTTC. Translated: CASSLGTGAYEQYF.

The CDR3 protein is CASRVGAGYNEQFF. CDR3 DNA sequence: TGTGCCAGTAGGGTGGGGGCCGGCTACAATGAGCAGTTCTTC. This chain connects TRBV19 to TRBJ2-1, with D perhaps TRBD1 (6 bases). V was trimmed by 6 bases and J by 3 bases, leaving 12 bases between them. The CDR3 has 14 residues. Germline-derived CDR1 and CDR2 are LNHDA and SQIVND (reference sequence).

The gene calls are TRBV6-5 and TRBJ2-7; 7 bases match TRBD1. CDR3 size: 13 residues. Trimming took 5 bases from V and 2 from J; bases not matched to a gene: 3. CDR1 is MNHEY and CDR2 is SVGAGI in the germline V gene. The CDR3 is CASSDRVAYEQYF. CDR3 sequence (DNA): TGTGCCAGCAGTGACAGGGTCGCCTACGAGCAGTACTTC.

The genes are TRBV2 and TRBJ1-4; tentative D call: TRBD1 (5 bases). The CDR3 length is 16 residues. Germline loops: CDR1 SNHLY, CDR2 FYNNEI. Trimming stripped 3 bases from V and 8 bases from J, with 19 bases between. CDR3 protein: CASSDRFFPGREKLFF. The CDR3 DNA follows: TGTGCCAGCAGTGATAGGTTCTTCCCAGGGAGGGAAAAACTGTTTTTT.

The chain joins TRBV28 to TRBJ2-3, with D tentatively TRBD2 (6 bases). The germline gives CDR1 MDHEN, CDR2 SYDVKM. Between the trimmed V and J ends, which lost 5 bases and 2 bases, there was a span of 14 bases. This CDR3 is built from 15 residues. The CDR3 region has the DNA TGTGCCAGCAGTACCGGGACTCTCTTCACAGATACGCAGTATTTT. It is translated as CASSTGTLFTDTQYF. The variable domain in full, with the rest retrieved from reference TRBV28 and TRBJ2-3, is DVKVTQSSRYLVKRTGEKVFLECVQDMDHENMFWYRQDPGLGLRLIYFSYDVKMKEKGDIPEGYSVSREKKERFSLILESASTNQTSMYLCASSTGTLFTDTQYFGPGTRLTVL.

V and J are TRBV13 and TRBJ2-1; the D gene is possibly TRBD2 (6 bases). CDR1 is PRHDT and CDR2 is FYEKMQ in the germline V gene (reference sequence). The CDR3 covers 18 residues. V was trimmed by 4 bases and J by 4 bases, leaving 23 bases between them. Written as DNA, the CDR3 is TGTGCCAGCAGCTCTACTATGATTGGGGGGACCGGGTACAATGAGCAGTTCTTC. Translating gives CASSSTMIGGTGYNEQFF.

V gene TRBV7-9 combines with J gene TRBJ1-4; D not resolved. Germline values: CDR1 SEHNR, CDR2 FQNEAQ (reference sequence). CDR3 length equals 15 residues. V was shortened by 5 bases and J by 4 bases, with 14 bases between the two germline ends. CDR3 in DNA: TGTGCCAGCAGCCAGCCCGGAGCCAGTAATGAAAAACTGTTTTTT. This encodes CASSQPGASNEKLFF.

The J gene is TRBJ1-1, the V gene TRBV28; no clear D. The CDR3 has 13 amino acids. Germline CDR1 reads MDHEN; CDR2 reads SYDVKM. V lost 7 bases to trimming and J lost 6 bases, with 15 bases between them. CDR3: CASTSPEVPEAFF. The CDR3 nucleotides are TGTGCCAGCACCTCACCAGAGGTTCCTGAAGCTTTCTTT.

This chain links TRBV29-1 with TRBJ1-6, with a weak D call TRBD1 (6 bases). The CDR3 spans 13 residues. Per the germline V gene, CDR1 is SQVTM and CDR2 is ANQGSEA. V was cut by 4 bases and J by 3 bases, with 7 bases left in between. CDR3: CSVAQGYNSPLHF. In nucleotides, the CDR3 is TGCAGCGTTGCACAGGGCTATAATTCACCCCTCCACTTT.

V usage is TRBV15 and J usage is TRBJ2-7, with 9 bases lining up with TRBD1. This CDR3 has 16 residues. The germline gives CDR1 LNHNV, CDR2 YYDKDF (reference sequence). V dropped 1 base and J dropped 5; count of bases not matched to a gene: 9. This chain's CDR3 is CATSRAPGQGTDEQYF. CDR3 DNA: TGTGCCACCAGCAGAGCACCCGGACAGGGGACGGACGAGCAGTACTTC.

The gene calls are TRBV6-1 and TRBJ1-3; D uncertain. The germline V and J ends were trimmed by 8 bases and 4 bases, with 9 bases remaining between them. CDR3 length equals 12 residues. Germline CDR1 reads MNHNS; CDR2 reads SASEGT. The CDR3 loop reads CASGGRGNTIYF. The CDR3 DNA sequence: TGTGCCAGCGGTGGGAGGGGAAACACCATATATTTT.

The genes are TRBV28 and TRBJ2-1; D is uncertain. Germline CDR1 reads MDHEN; CDR2 reads SYDVKM. CDR3 length: 12 amino acids. Trimming cost V 6 bases and J 9 bases, with 12 bases left between them. In nucleotides, the CDR3 is TGTGCCAGCAGCCGGAACTATGTTGAGCAGTTCTTC. Protein sequence: CASSRNYVEQFF.

As for this clone: This CDR3 is also generated by other DNA sequences in the sample. This sequence joins TRBV30 and TRBJ1-5; 9 bases match TRBD1. CDR3 length: 17 residues. Germline loops: CDR1 GTSNPN, CDR2 SVGIG (reference sequence). The junction had 12 bases not matched to a gene; V was cut back by 2 bases and J by 4 bases. Written as DNA, the CDR3 is TGTGCCTGGAGTCTACGGTTGGACAGGGGCTTTAATCAGCCCCAGCATTTT. Translation: CAWSLRLDRGFNQPQHF.

Written as DNA, the CDR3 is TGTGCCAGCAGTTTAGCAGGATCCGGTTCACCCCTCCACTTT. Its translation is CASSLAGSGSPLHF. The V gene is TRBV27, the J gene TRBJ1-6, with D uncertain. The CDR3 has 14 residues. Germline assignment: CDR1 MNHEY and CDR2 SMNVEV (reference sequence). V lost 2 bases, J lost 9 bases, and 11 bases lay in between.

The V and J genes are TRBV25-1 and TRBJ1-2, with TRBD1 identical over 7 bases. V shed 8 bases, J shed 4 bases, and the junction held 10 bases outside the gene matches. Germline V gives CDR1 MGHDK, CDR2 SYGVNS. This CDR3 spans 14 amino acids. The CDR3 sequence is CASAPGTDVYGYTF. CDR3 bases: TGTGCCAGCGCTCCCGGGACAGACGTCTATGGCTACACCTTC.